This passage covers 23 T cell receptor beta chains from one sample sequenced in a study of cytomegalovirus exposure and HLA in healthy donors. Vbeta (60) and Jbeta (13) primers were used in the PCR. The protocol was immunoSEQ multiplex PCR, while the TCRdb copy is restricted to in-frame clones and leaves out a portion. The table lists 100,000 to 150,000 clones, roughly 80% of them singletons. Source material: PBMCs. The receptors were gathered from a woman aged 50 to 65 in good health and CMV-seropositive.

V is TRBV9 and J is TRBJ2-3, with 7 bases that match TRBD2. V lost 0 bases to trimming and J lost 3 bases; unmatched junction nucleotides: 4. The CDR3 loop spans 15 amino acids. Germline V gene lookup returns CDR1 SGDLS and CDR2 YYNGEE. CDR3 protein: CASSVVGEGTDTQYF. DNA of the CDR3: TGTGCCAGCAGCGTAGTCGGGGAGGGGACAGATACGCAGTATTTT.

The rearrangement links TRBV7-2 to TRBJ2-5; D is uncertain. CDR3 length: 13 residues. The V end lost 0 bases, the J end lost 3 bases, and 5 bases lay between the germline ends. Germline CDR1 reads SGHTA; CDR2 reads FQGNSA. The CDR3 DNA sequence: TGTGCCAGCAGCTTAGCCCTAAAAGAGACCCAGTACTTC. Translation: CASSLALKETQYF.

The CDR3 coding sequence is TGTGCCAGCAGTGTCTGGGGGCCCACTGAAGCTTTCTTT. As protein: CASSVWGPTEAFF. The chain carries TRBV2 and TRBJ1-1; D might be TRBD1 (6 bases). CDR3 length equals 13 residues. V lost 4 bases and J 4 bases, leaving 10 bases between the germline ends. Per the germline V gene, CDR1 is SNHLY and CDR2 is FYNNEI.

The chain joins TRBV7-6 to TRBJ1-1; D is undetermined. Trimming removed 2 bases from V and 3 bases from J, with 13 bases in between. The CDR3 contains 15 residues. Per germline, CDR1 SGHVS and CDR2 FNYEAQ. CDR3 in amino acids: CASSLFDGEYTEAFF. In nucleotides, the CDR3 is TGTGCCAGCAGCTTATTCGACGGAGAATACACTGAAGCTTTCTTT.

This clone showed up just once. CDR3 in DNA: TGTGCCAGCAGGCCGGAGGTCATTGGGGAGCTGTTTTTT. This translates into CASRPEVIGELFF. The chain couples TRBV2 to TRBJ2-2, with D possibly being TRBD2 (5 bases). This CDR3 is 13 amino acids long. V lost 6 bases to trimming and J lost 8 bases, with 13 bases between them. CDR1 SNHLY and CDR2 FYNNEI come from the germline V gene.

V and J are TRBV5-1 and TRBJ1-1; D perhaps matches TRBD1 (6 bases). Germline loops: CDR1 SGHRS, CDR2 YFSETQ. V lost 1 base, J lost 1 base, and 8 bases lay in between. The CDR3 sequence is 14 residues long. CDR3 in DNA: TGCGCCAGCAGCTTGTGGACAGAGAACACTGAAGCTTTCTTT. It encodes CASSLWTENTEAFF. The whole variable domain, filled in from reference TRBV5-1 and TRBJ1-1, reads KAGVTQTPRYLIKTRGQQVTLSCSPISGHRSVSWYQQTPGQGLQFLFEYFSETQRNKGNFPGRFSGRQFSNSRSEMNVSTLELGDSALYLCASSLWTENTEAFFGQGTRLTVV.

The chain carries TRBV9 and TRBJ1-6, with D unresolved. Germline values: CDR1 SGDLS, CDR2 YYNGEE. This CDR3 has 13 amino acids. Trimming cost V 3 bases and J 6 bases, with 7 bases left between them. The CDR3, as DNA: TGTGCCAGCAGCGCCACCAGTAATTCACCCCTCCACTTT. The encoded protein is CASSATSNSPLHF.

This clone was counted only a few times. Its ends do not fully match the called genes, so a read error is possible. The chain uses TRBV10-1 and TRBJ2-4, with 9 bases identical to TRBD2. In germline, CDR1 is WNHNN, CDR2 SYGVQD (reference sequence). CDR3 length: 17 amino acids. The CDR3 region is CASSAAGGPGAKNSQYF. The CDR3 DNA reads as TGCGCCAGCAGTGCCGCGGGAGGGCCGGGGGCCAAAAACAGTCAGTACTTC.

J is TRBJ1-3 and V is TRBV11-2, with no clear D. This CDR3 comprises 16 residues. The germline gives CDR1 SGHAT, CDR2 FQNNGV. V was shortened by 7 bases and J by 3 bases, with 19 bases between the two germline ends. CDR3 region: CASNPRSFLGGNTIYF. CDR3 DNA sequence: TGTGCCAGCAATCCCCGATCCTTCCTCGGTGGAAACACCATATATTTT.

The rearrangement uses TRBV7-8 and TRBJ1-6; D is unresolved. The CDR3 runs to 14 residues. Germline CDR1 SGHVS, CDR2 FQNEAQ. The germline V and J ends were trimmed by 7 bases and 8 bases, with 15 bases remaining between them. CDR3 DNA: TGTGCCAGCACCGTCGACCGGGTATATTCACCCCTCCACTTT. Translating gives CASTVDRVYSPLHF. The whole variable domain, remainder taken from reference TRBV7-8 and TRBJ1-6, is GAGVSQSPRYKVAKRGQDVALRCDPISGHVSLFWYQQALGQGPEFLTYFQNEAQLDKSGLPSDRFFAERPEGSVSTLKIQRTQQEDSAVYLCASTVDRVYSPLHFGNGTRLTVT.

The chain joins TRBV11-2 to TRBJ2-7, with a possible D match to TRBD1 (6 bases). The CDR3 is 13 amino acids. CDR1 and CDR2 (germline): SGHAT, FQNNGV. Trimming pared 1 base from V and 7 bases from J, leaving 11 bases between. The CDR3 region has the DNA TGTGCCAGCAGCTTAGGCTACAGGGAGGAGCAGTACTTC. Protein: CASSLGYREEQYF. Filled out from reference TRBV11-2 and TRBJ2-7, the complete variable domain reads EAGVAQSPRYKIIEKRQSVAFWCNPISGHATLYWYQQILGQGPKLLIQFQNNGVVDDSQLPKDRFSAERLKGVDSTLKIQPAKLEDSAVYLCASSLGYREEQYFGPGTRLTVT.

The chain couples TRBV10-3 to TRBJ1-1; weak D call: TRBD1 (6 bases). Trimming took 10 bases from V and 0 from J, leaving 15 bases between them. The CDR3 consists of 14 residues. In germline, CDR1 is ENHRY, CDR2 SYGVKD. The CDR3 loop reads CASKDQGMNTEAFF. The DNA of the CDR3 is TGTGCCAGCAAGGACCAGGGGATGAACACTGAAGCTTTCTTT.

This chain joins TRBV9 and TRBJ2-5; 15 bases fit TRBD2. The germline V gene has CDR1 SGDLS and CDR2 YYNGEE. CDR3 length: 17 residues. With 2 bases clipped from V and 4 bases from J, the junction kept 6 bases outside the gene matches. The CDR3 DNA sequence: TGTGCCAGCAGCGTCGGACTAGCGGGAGGGCGGGTAGAGACCCAGTACTTC. It is translated as CASSVGLAGGRVETQYF.

This chain uses TRBV6-5 with TRBJ2-1; no clear D. The V gene's germline CDR1 is MNHEY and CDR2 SVGAGI. This CDR3 region has 16 residues. V was shortened by 0 bases and J by 2 bases, with 11 bases between the two germline ends. CDR3 nucleotides: TGTGCCAGCAGTTACTCGGTTGGTACTCCCTACAATGAGCAGTTCTTC. It yields the protein CASSYSVGTPYNEQFF.

The chain joins TRBV5-1 to TRBJ1-1; 8 bases match TRBD1. V lost 2 bases to trimming and J lost 5 bases; unmatched junction nucleotides: 8. Germline CDR1 reads SGHRS; CDR2 reads YFSETQ. This CDR3 is built from 15 residues. This chain's CDR3 is CASSFGTGRSTEAFF. The CDR3 coding sequence is TGCGCCAGCAGCTTTGGGACAGGAAGGTCGACTGAAGCTTTCTTT.

The chain links TRBV28 to TRBJ2-7; no clear D. Deletions cut 2 bases from V and 12 bases from J, with 17 bases between. The CDR3 runs 13 residues. Germline CDR1 and CDR2: MDHEN and SYDVKM. The CDR3 nucleotides are TGTGCCAGCAGTTTAGGGCCACAACGTTTTACGTACTTC. Its protein is CASSLGPQRFTYF.

This clone came up a few times. The junction does not match germline at one end; this may be a read error. This chain connects TRBV30 to TRBJ2-7, with 9 bases aligning to TRBD1. CDR3 length equals 13 residues. The germline CDR1 and CDR2 sequences are GTSNPN and SVGIG (reference sequence). CDR3: CARRTTGGNEQYF. In nucleotides, the CDR3 is TGTGCCCGGAGGACGACAGGGGGGAACGAGCAGTACTTC.

The chain carries TRBV5-4 and TRBJ1-2; D may be TRBD1 (5 bases). V was shortened by 2 bases and J by 1 base, with 21 bases between the two germline ends. Germline V gene lookup returns CDR1 SGHNT and CDR2 YYREEE (reference sequence). The CDR3 runs to 18 residues. The CDR3, as DNA: TGTGCCAGCAGCTTTCCGGGGGGGGTCCCGAATGATAACTATGGCTACACCTTC. It codes for CASSFPGGVPNDNYGYTF.

This rearrangement joins TRBV27 to TRBJ2-1; D ambiguous. Trimming left V 2 bases short and J 0 bases short, with 8 bases between. Germline assignment: CDR1 MNHEY and CDR2 SMNVEV (reference sequence). The CDR3 contains 15 residues. For the CDR3, the DNA is TGTGCCAGCAGTTTAGCCCCGAGCTCCTACAATGAGCAGTTCTTC. It specifies CASSLAPSSYNEQFF.

J is TRBJ1-6 and V is TRBV10-3; 10 bases fit TRBD1. The CDR3 is 13 amino acids. With V trimmed by 8 bases and J by 7 bases, 2 bases remained unmatched. Germline assignment: CDR1 ENHRY and CDR2 SYGVKD. CDR3 sequence: CAILGQGNSPLHF. Written as DNA, the CDR3 is TGTGCCATCTTGGGACAGGGGAATTCACCCCTCCACTTT.

The chain is built from TRBV5-1 and TRBJ1-2, with 7 bases lining up with TRBD1. V lost 0 bases, J lost 4 bases, and 6 bases stayed unmatched. The germline gives CDR1 SGHRS, CDR2 YFSETQ. This CDR3 comprises 15 residues. The CDR3: CASSLGTGWSYGYTF. The DNA of the CDR3 is TGCGCCAGCAGCTTGGGGACAGGATGGAGCTATGGCTACACCTTC.

The J gene is TRBJ2-1, the V gene TRBV12-5; D gene uncertain. The length of the CDR3 is 16 residues. Per germline, CDR1 LGHNT and CDR2 FRNRAP. Trimming shortened V by 5 bases and J by 0 bases, and 14 bases separated the two germline ends. CDR3 loop: CASGLSQSSSYNEQFF. The CDR3 DNA reads as TGTGCTAGTGGTCTTTCACAGAGTAGCTCCTACAATGAGCAGTTCTTC. The entire variable domain, with the rest obtained from reference TRBV12-5 and TRBJ2-1, is as follows: DARVTQTPRHKVTEMGQEVTMRCQPILGHNTVFWYRQTMMQGLELLAYFRNRAPLDDSGMPKDRFSAEMPDATLATLKIQPSEPRDSAVYFCASGLSQSSSYNEQFFGPGTRLTVL.

The chain couples TRBV7-2 to TRBJ1-1; D gene uncertain. Germline assignment: CDR1 SGHTA and CDR2 FQGNSA. This CDR3 spans 15 amino acids. V was shortened by 2 bases and J by 3 bases, with 13 bases between the two germline ends. The CDR3 nucleotides read TGTGCCAGCAGCTTATCGGGTTTTGGGTACACTGAAGCTTTCTTT. Amino acids: CASSLSGFGYTEAFF.